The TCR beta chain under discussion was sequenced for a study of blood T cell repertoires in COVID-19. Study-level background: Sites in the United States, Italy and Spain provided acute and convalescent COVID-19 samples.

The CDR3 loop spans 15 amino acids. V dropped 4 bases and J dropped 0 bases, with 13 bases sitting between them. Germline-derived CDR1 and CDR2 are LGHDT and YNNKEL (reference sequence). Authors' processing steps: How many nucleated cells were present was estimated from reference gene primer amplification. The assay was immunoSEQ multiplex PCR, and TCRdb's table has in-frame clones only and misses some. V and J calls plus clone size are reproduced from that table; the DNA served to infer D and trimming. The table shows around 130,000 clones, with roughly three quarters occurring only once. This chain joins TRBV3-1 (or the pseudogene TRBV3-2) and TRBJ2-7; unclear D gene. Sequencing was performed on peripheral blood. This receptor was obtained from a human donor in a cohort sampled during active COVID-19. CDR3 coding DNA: TGTGCCAGCAGCCCCAGATTATGGAGCTCCTACGAGCAGTACTTC. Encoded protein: CASSPRLWSSYEQYF.